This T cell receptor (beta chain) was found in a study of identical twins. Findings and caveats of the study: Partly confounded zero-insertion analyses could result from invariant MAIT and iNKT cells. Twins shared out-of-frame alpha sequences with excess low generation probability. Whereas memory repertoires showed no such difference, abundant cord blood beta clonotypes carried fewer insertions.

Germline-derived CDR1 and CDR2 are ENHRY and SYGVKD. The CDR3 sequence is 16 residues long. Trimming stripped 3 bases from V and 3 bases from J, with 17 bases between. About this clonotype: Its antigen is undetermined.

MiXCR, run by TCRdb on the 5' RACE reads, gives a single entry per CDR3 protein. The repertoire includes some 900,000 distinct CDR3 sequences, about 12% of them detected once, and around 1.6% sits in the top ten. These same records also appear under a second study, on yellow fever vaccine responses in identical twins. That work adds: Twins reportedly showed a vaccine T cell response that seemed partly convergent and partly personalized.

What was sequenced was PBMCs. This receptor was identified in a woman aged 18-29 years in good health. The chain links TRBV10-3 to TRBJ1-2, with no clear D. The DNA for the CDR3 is TGTGCCATCAGTGAACCCGGTGGGAACGAAGACTATGGCTACACCTTC. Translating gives CAISEPGGNEDYGYTF.